This is a list of T cell receptor beta chains from one sample in a study of low-dose radiotherapy and immunotherapy resistance in tumors. TCRdb analysed the reads with MiXCR anew, one entry per CDR3 protein. Here the sample spans 80,000 to 95,000 distinct CDR3 sequences, more than 8% being singletons. The material was PBMCs, obtained before treatment. Receptor source: a male donor with prostate cancer. CDR3s include the opening cysteine and the closing phenylalanine or tryptophan. The D gene is left open where the match is weak. For some rows the clone size is stated as once, few or many, or as a class when expanded; others skip it.

J,D,V,size,CDR3
TRBJ2-7,TRBD2,TRBV3-1,many,CASSPGLAASYEQYF
TRBJ1-1,.,TRBV12-5,few,CASGVDSVNTEAFF
TRBJ1-6,.,TRBV6-5,many,CASSYGYSPLHF
TRBJ2-5,.,TRBV18,many,CASSLTPGETQYF
TRBJ2-1,.,TRBV7-2,many,CASSLAKFRFLSYNEQFF
TRBJ1-2,.,TRBV28,many,CASLRVQGLYGYTF
TRBJ2-7,.,TRBV30,many,CAWRRTDTEQYF
TRBJ2-3,TRBD2,TRBV5-1,many,CASRGLTSGFTDTQYF
TRBJ1-1,.,TRBV7-9,many,CASSHEGLKAFF
TRBJ2-5,.,TRBV29-1,many,CSVADGTYQETQYF
TRBJ1-3,.,TRBV18,many,CASSPTYRDSGNTIYF
TRBJ2-4,.,TRBV28,many,CASSSLNIQYF
TRBJ2-5,.,TRBV28,.,CASSRGRETQYF
TRBJ2-7,TRBD1,TRBV28,many,CASSTTGEDYEQYF
TRBJ2-7,.,TRBV7-2,many,CASKEGRQSYEQYF
TRBJ2-1,TRBD2,TRBV29-1,many,CSASGGLAGFRSSYNEQFF
TRBJ2-4,TRBD1,TRBV5-5,many,CASSADRAAKNIQYF
TRBJ1-4,.,TRBV19,many,CASSDHVRGEKLFF
TRBJ2-1,.,TRBV7-8,many,CASSRRDLRGEQFF